Included here is one T cell receptor (beta chain) sequence, with context. This sample stems from a study of cytomegalovirus exposure and HLA in healthy donors. PCR involved 60 Vbeta and 13 Jbeta primers. The protocol was immunoSEQ multiplex PCR, while the TCRdb copy is restricted to in-frame clones and leaves out a portion. Found here are 95,000 to 100,000 clones, approximately 85% of them singletons; the top ten hold around 3.6%. This CDR3 has 16 amino acids. V lost 6 bases and J lost 3, with 17 bases in between. The germline V gene encodes CDR1 LGHNA and CDR2 YNFKEQ. This TCR was sampled from a young man in good health and CMV-seronegative. The rearrangement joins TRBV4-2 to TRBJ2-2; D ambiguous. Sequencing was done on a sample of PBMCs. This CDR3 is CASRIDTYVYTGELFF. In nucleotides, the CDR3 is TGTGCCAGCAGAATTGATACTTATGTGTACACCGGGGAGCTGTTTTTT.